A selection of T cell receptor beta chains follows, all from one sample in a study of early T cells in non-severe SARS-CoV-2 infection. TCRdb ran MiXCR on the 5' RACE reads and lists one entry per CDR3 protein. This sample carries around 80,000 distinct CDR3 sequences, around 12% of them seen once, and the ten largest clones take roughly 3.2%. The specimen was whole blood. These receptors were obtained from an adult who was a healthcare worker with PCR-confirmed SARS-CoV-2 infection or an uninfected control (not recorded which). CDR3s include the opening cysteine and the closing phenylalanine or tryptophan. The D gene is left open where the match is weak. Only some rows state a clone size, as once, few, many or a class for expanded clones.

D	V	J	size	DNA	CDR3
-	TRBV6-5	TRBJ2-5	few	TGTGCCAGCTGGGCGGCGGGGCAAGAGACCCAGTACTTC	CASWAAGQETQYF
-	TRBV7-2	TRBJ2-3	-	TGTGCCAGCAGCCCTGGGACTCTGAGGGATACGCAGTATTTT	CASSPGTLRDTQYF
-	TRBV29-1	TRBJ2-3	few	TGCAGCGTTGAGGGGGGACGGGGGTTTGGCACAGATACGCAGTATTTT	CSVEGGRGFGTDTQYF
TRBD2	TRBV11-3	TRBJ2-3	-	TGTGCCAGCAGCTCACCGGGACTAGCGGTTACAGATACGCAGTATTTT	CASSSPGLAVTDTQYF
-	TRBV5-1	TRBJ2-2	few	TGCGCCAGCAGCAAGTCAATCCCGGAGAACACCGGGGAGCTGTTTTTT	CASSKSIPENTGELFF
-	TRBV7-9	TRBJ2-1	-	TGTGCCAGCAGCTTAGGGGTTTCGCTGGAGCAGTTCTTC	CASSLGVSLEQFF
TRBD2	TRBV20-1	TRBJ2-1	many	TGCAGTGCTCGGGGACTAGCGGGAGTAGCAGGTGGGCATGAGCAGTTCTTC	CSARGLAGVAGGHEQFF
-	TRBV28	TRBJ2-3	-	TGTGCCAGCAGTTCCACGGACCCGGGACTTACAGATACGCAGTATTTT	CASSSTDPGLTDTQYF
-	TRBV7-9	TRBJ2-3	-	TGTGCCAGCGGGGCTAGCGCATCAGATACGCAGTATTTT	CASGASASDTQYF
TRBD2	TRBV6-1	TRBJ2-6	few	TGTGCCAGCACCCCGGGGGGGCCAGGGGCCAACGTCCTGACTTTC	CASTPGGPGANVLTF
TRBD2	TRBV7-6	TRBJ2-1	many	TGTGCCAGCAGCTTAGTCGCGGGAGGAGTGGGTGAGCAGTTCTTC	CASSLVAGGVGEQFF
-	TRBV12-3/TRBV12-4	TRBJ2-3	many	TGTGCCAGCAGCCCGCGAGGGAAGGGGCCCACAGATACGCAGTATTTT	CASSPRGKGPTDTQYF
-	TRBV30	TRBJ2-5	few	TGTGCCTGGAGTTCCAGGGGAGGAGAGACCCAGTACTTC	CAWSSRGGETQYF
-	TRBV7-9	TRBJ2-3	few	TGTGCCAGCAGTCTAACAGGCACAGATACGCAGTATTTT	CASSLTGTDTQYF
TRBD2	TRBV27	TRBJ2-1	few	TGTGCCAGCAGGCTTGGGGGGGTTTCCTACAATGAGCAGTTCTTC	CASRLGGVSYNEQFF
TRBD1	TRBV28	TRBJ1-6	many	TGTGCCAGCAGTCTTGCCAGGGGGCTTATGGATTCACCCCTCCACTTT	CASSLARGLMDSPLHF
TRBD2	TRBV11-1	TRBJ2-7	-	TGTGCCAGCAGCTCCAGCGGGAGGGCCTACGAGCAGTACTTC	CASSSSGRAYEQYF
-	TRBV18	TRBJ2-7	many	TGTGCCAGCTCACCTATCAGGGGAGAATCCTACGAGCAGTACTTC	CASSPIRGESYEQYF
TRBD1	TRBV20-1	TRBJ2-1	many	TGCAGTGCTCCGGGACAGCTCAATGAGCAGTTCTTC	CSAPGQLNEQFF
-	TRBV10-3	TRBJ2-2	many	TGTGGCTCCGCGGGGACCGGGGAGCTGTTTTTT	CGSAGTGELFF
-	TRBV5-1	TRBJ2-3	-	TGCGCCAGCAGCTTGTTGCGGGAAGATACGCAGTATTTT	CASSLLREDTQYF
-	TRBV29-1	TRBJ2-7	few	TGCAGCGTTCGGGAGAGGGTGGAACAGGGACGGGCGTACGAGCAGTACTTC	CSVRERVEQGRAYEQYF
-	TRBV5-1	TRBJ2-1	many	TGCGCCAGCAGCTTGGCAGTCCCCGGGCACAATGAGCAGTTCTTC	CASSLAVPGHNEQFF
-	TRBV20-1	TRBJ2-3	-	TGCAGTGCTAGAAAGAACGAGGATACGCAGTATTTT	CSARKNEDTQYF
-	TRBV7-2	TRBJ2-3	-	TGTGCCAGCAGCCATTCCGACACAGATACGCAGTATTTT	CASSHSDTDTQYF